This paragraph reports one TCR beta chain. Its antigen is currently unknown. These data belong to a study of OX40 agonist ivuxolimab in advanced cancers. In the study overall: Two patients with cutaneous melanoma and one with hepatocellular carcinoma, three in total, showed partial responses.

Whole-study results and caveats: Among some nonresponders, normalized T-cell clonal expansion was also low. On average, a greater number of expanded clones characterised CD8+ T cells relative to CD4+. Doses of 0.1 to 3.0 mg/kg were accompanied by clonal expansion of CD4+ and CD8+ blood T cells by week 6.

Data came from immunoSEQ multiplex PCR; TCRdb stores just in-frame clones and leaves some out. Of 15,000 to 20,000 clones listed, roughly four fifths are singletons. Looked up from germline, CDR1 is MNHNY and CDR2 is SVGAGI (reference sequence). V lost 2 bases and J lost 3; bases outside the gene matches: 7. CDR3 length: 16 amino acids. The receptor comes from an adult with an advanced solid tumor such as melanoma, head and neck, liver or kidney cancer. The chain couples TRBV6-6 to TRBJ2-3; 8 bases map to TRBD1. This specimen consisted of CD4+ or CD8+ T cells sorted from blood, obtained in a trial of the OX40 agonist ivuxolimab. CDR3: CASSYLRTGTTDTQYF. CDR3 sequence (DNA): TGTGCCAGCAGTTACCTCCGGACAGGGACGACAGATACGCAGTATTTT.